The 21 T cell receptor beta chains below were found in one sample sequenced in a study of immune evolution from preneoplasia to lung adenocarcinoma. Clones were read by immunoSEQ multiplex PCR, and TCRdb kept only the in-frame ones, dropping some. Here the sample spans thousands of clones, about four fifths being singletons. The material sequenced was FFPE lung adenocarcinoma in situ tissue. The receptor set was obtained from a donor aged 70 or over with lung adenocarcinoma.

The chain is built from TRBV2 and TRBJ2-2, with TRBD2 as a possible D gene (5 bases). Trimming removed 4 bases at V and 7 bases at J, with 16 bases between. The CDR3 contains 15 residues. The V gene's germline CDR1 is SNHLY and CDR2 FYNNEI. CDR3 in DNA: TGTGCCAGCAGTGCCCGGGCAGACGGGGTCGGGGAGCTGTTTTTT. It is translated as CASSARADGVGELFF.

This rearrangement joins TRBV30 to TRBJ2-7; D is perhaps TRBD2 (5 bases). CDR1 is GTSNPN, CDR2 SVGIG, per germline (reference sequence). The CDR3 has 17 amino acids. V was trimmed by 4 bases and J by 4 bases, leaving 26 bases between them. The CDR3 sequence is CAWNVGVLEVFSYEQYF. Written as DNA, the CDR3 is TGTGCCTGGAATGTGGGAGTTCTAGAGGTGTTTTCTTACGAGCAGTACTTC.

This chain uses TRBV7-2 with TRBJ2-1, with TRBD1 as a possible D gene (5 bases). The CDR3 sequence is 14 residues long. Germline loops: CDR1 SGHTA, CDR2 FQGNSA. Between the trimmed V and J ends, which lost 2 bases and 2 bases, there was a span of 7 bases. CDR3 coding DNA: TGTGCCAGCAGCTTAATGGACACCTACAATGAGCAGTTCTTC. Protein: CASSLMDTYNEQFF.

The J gene is TRBJ2-1, the V gene TRBV5-1, with D maybe TRBD2 (5 bases). Germline V gene data show CDR1 as SGHRS and CDR2 as YFSETQ. CDR3 length: 16 residues. V lost 2 bases and J 0 bases, leaving 12 bases between the germline ends. CDR3 sequence reads: CASSFTFGSSYNEQFF. Here the CDR3 DNA reads TGCGCCAGCAGCTTTACCTTTGGGAGCTCCTACAATGAGCAGTTCTTC.

The chain couples TRBV18 to TRBJ2-7; the match to TRBD1 covers 7 bases. This CDR3 has 14 residues. Germline V gene sequence: CDR1 KGHSH, CDR2 LQKENI. Trimming removed 3 bases from V and 3 bases from J; junction bases left unmatched: 5. The CDR3 nucleotides read TGTGCCAGCTCACCTCGACAGGGTTACTACGAGCAGTACTTC. It is translated as CASSPRQGYYEQYF.

This clone has just one count. The chain links TRBV27 to TRBJ1-5; no reliable D call. This CDR3 is 15 amino acids long. Trimming removed 2 bases at V and 11 bases at J, with 19 bases between. In germline, CDR1 is MNHEY, CDR2 SMNVEV (reference sequence). Here the CDR3 reads CASSLEYGLQSAQHF. The CDR3 DNA follows: TGTGCCAGCAGTTTAGAGTACGGGCTCCAGTCAGCCCAGCATTTT.

The chain links TRBV6-1 to TRBJ1-1, with D unclear. This CDR3 is 11 amino acids long. Germline CDR1 reads MNHNS; CDR2 reads SASEGT. Trimming took 9 bases from V and 5 from J, leaving 10 bases between them. The DNA for the CDR3 is TGTGCCAGTATTGGTAGTACTGAAGCTTTCTTT. This sequence encodes CASIGSTEAFF.

The rearrangement links TRBV5-4 to TRBJ2-3; 12 bases fit TRBD2. CDR1 and CDR2 from the germline V gene are SGHNT and YYREEE (reference sequence). This CDR3 region has 16 residues. The V gene end was trimmed by 2 bases and the J gene end by 6 bases; junction bases not matched to a gene: 7. CDR3 loop: CASSFRTSGMGDTQYF. In DNA form, the CDR3 reads TGTGCCAGCAGCTTCCGGACTAGCGGGATGGGGGATACGCAGTATTTT.

This clone has just one count. The chain uses TRBV6-1 and TRBJ2-1, with a possible D match to TRBD1 (5 bases). V was pared by 6 bases and J by 5 bases, with 11 bases between. The CDR3 contains 13 residues. Germline assignment: CDR1 MNHNS and CDR2 SASEGT. The CDR3 DNA is TGTGCCAGCAGCCTAGGGGTCAACAATGAGCAGTTCTTC. It codes for CASSLGVNNEQFF.

This clone was observed a single time. The V call is TRBV6-1, the J call TRBJ2-7; possible D gene TRBD1, 5 bases. V lost 3 bases and J lost 9, with 18 bases in between. The length of the CDR3 is 14 residues. The germline V gene has CDR1 MNHNS and CDR2 SASEGT. CDR3 residues: CASSEAGSSVGQYF. The CDR3 nucleotides are TGTGCCAGCAGTGAGGCAGGGTCCTCCGTGGGGCAGTACTTC.

This chain connects TRBV2 to TRBJ2-2, with 7 bases fitting TRBD1. Trimming removed 4 bases from V and 5 bases from J; junction bases left unmatched: 4. The germline gives CDR1 SNHLY, CDR2 FYNNEI. This CDR3 region has 14 residues. The DNA for the CDR3 is TGTGCCAGCAGTGGACAGGGTGATACCGGGGAGCTGTTTTTT. As protein: CASSGQGDTGELFF.

This chain joins TRBV19 and TRBJ2-7; 8 bases fit TRBD2. V was clipped by 4 bases and J by 3 bases; unmatched bases: 2. Germline lookup yields CDR1 LNHDA and CDR2 SQIVND (reference sequence). There are 13 residues in the CDR3. For the CDR3, the DNA is TGTGCCAGTAGTAGAACTAGCGGCTACGAGCAGTACTTC. This encodes CASSRTSGYEQYF.

CDR3 loop: CASRGGDEEYEQYF. DNA of the CDR3: TGTGCCAGCAGGGGCGGAGACGAAGAGTACGAGCAGTACTTC. The chain joins TRBV6-6 to TRBJ2-7; D is ambiguous. The germline V gene encodes CDR1 MNHNY and CDR2 SVGAGI (reference sequence). With 6 bases removed from V and 4 bases from J, the gap between germline ends came to 16 bases. The CDR3 runs 14 residues.

This chain joins TRBV6-1 and TRBJ1-5, with 7 nucleotides matching TRBD1. From germline, CDR1 is MNHNS and CDR2 SASEGT. CDR3 size: 14 residues. J lost 5 bases, V lost 4 bases, and 5 bases had no gene match. The CDR3 bases are TGTGCCAGCAGTGGACAGGGCAAGGATCAGCCCCAGCATTTT. Amino acids: CASSGQGKDQPQHF.

The gene calls are TRBV4-2 and TRBJ1-1, with D unresolved. The CDR3 sequence is 14 residues long. The V end was cut by 0 bases, the J end by 8 bases, with 13 bases between. The V gene's germline CDR1 is LGHNA and CDR2 YNFKEQ. The CDR3 here is CASSQDRSGREAFF. Here the CDR3 DNA reads TGTGCCAGCAGCCAAGATCGGAGCGGGAGAGAAGCTTTCTTT.

This clone came up a few times. The chain couples TRBV18 to TRBJ2-3; no reliable D call. V lost 5 bases to trimming and J lost 3 bases, with 3 bases between them. The CDR3 consists of 11 residues. In germline, CDR1 is KGHSH, CDR2 LQKENI. The CDR3: CASSSTDTQYF. DNA of the CDR3: TGTGCCAGCTCATCAACAGATACGCAGTATTTT.

The chain joins TRBV10-2 to TRBJ1-1; TRBD1 agrees at 8 bases. Trimming removed 6 bases from V and 5 bases from J; junction bases left unmatched: 5. This CDR3 region has 13 residues. Germline V gene sequence: CDR1 WSHSY, CDR2 SAAADI. The CDR3 region is CASRQGAGTEAFF. As DNA, the CDR3 is TGCGCCAGCAGGCAGGGGGCGGGAACTGAAGCTTTCTTT.

CDR3 in amino acids: CASSLPTTSYEQYF. CDR3 sequence (DNA): TGTGCCAGCAGCTTGCCCACCACCAGCTACGAGCAGTACTTC. The chain links TRBV5-4 to TRBJ2-7; D gene ambiguous. V shed 1 base and J shed 3 bases, with 11 bases lying between them. Germline lookup yields CDR1 SGHNT and CDR2 YYREEE (reference sequence). CDR3 length: 14 amino acids.

The J gene is TRBJ2-7, the V gene TRBV30, with D possibly being TRBD2 (5 bases). CDR1 and CDR2 from the germline V gene are GTSNPN and SVGIG (reference sequence). V was clipped by 1 base and J by 7 bases, with 14 bases between them. The CDR3 is 13 residues long. CDR3 protein: CAWSEVGAGEQYF. The CDR3 DNA follows: TGTGCCTGGAGTGAGGTGGGAGCTGGTGAGCAGTACTTC.

The chain joins TRBV9 to TRBJ2-2; the D gene is possibly TRBD1 (5 bases). This CDR3 region has 16 residues. Germline loops: CDR1 SGDLS, CDR2 YYNGEE. V lost 0 bases and J 3 bases, leaving 12 bases between the germline ends. CDR3 DNA sequence: TGTGCCAGCAGCGTAGACTCAGGGATCTACACCGGGGAGCTGTTTTTT. It translates to CASSVDSGIYTGELFF.

V gene TRBV2 combines with J gene TRBJ2-2; 8 nucleotides match TRBD1. This CDR3 spans 15 amino acids. V lost 4 bases and J lost 0; bases outside the gene matches: 1. Germline V gives CDR1 SNHLY, CDR2 FYNNEI. CDR3 residues: CASSGTGSNTGELFF. The CDR3 coding sequence is TGTGCCAGCAGTGGGACAGGGTCGAACACCGGGGAGCTGTTTTTT.